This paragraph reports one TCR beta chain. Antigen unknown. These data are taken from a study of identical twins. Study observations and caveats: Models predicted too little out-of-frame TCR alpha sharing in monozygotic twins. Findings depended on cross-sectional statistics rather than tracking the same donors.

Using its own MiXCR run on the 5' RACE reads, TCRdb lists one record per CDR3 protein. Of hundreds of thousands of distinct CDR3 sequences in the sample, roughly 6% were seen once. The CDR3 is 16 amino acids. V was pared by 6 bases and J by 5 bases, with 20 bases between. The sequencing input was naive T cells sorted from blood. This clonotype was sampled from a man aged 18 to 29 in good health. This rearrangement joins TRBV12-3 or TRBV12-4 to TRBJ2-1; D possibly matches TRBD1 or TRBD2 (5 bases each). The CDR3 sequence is CASSRVRGRLHNEQFF. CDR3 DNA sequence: TGTGCCAGCAGCCGGGTCCGGGGCAGGTTACACAATGAGCAGTTCTTC.